The 22 T cell receptor beta chains reported below all come from one sample, sequenced in a study of blood T cell repertoires in COVID-19. Sequenced by immunoSEQ multiplex PCR; TCRdb stores in-frame clones only, minus some. The sample lists 190,000 or so clones, around 90% seen once, with 2.7% in the top ten. Sample: peripheral blood. The receptors derive from a middle-aged man with active or convalescent COVID-19.

This clone occurred a few times. The identical CDR3 is also encoded by other nucleotide sequences in the sample. The chain links TRBV5-1 to TRBJ1-1, with D hard to call. CDR1 and CDR2 from the germline V gene are SGHRS and YFSETQ. This CDR3 has 15 amino acids. V shed 0 bases and J shed 1 base, with 10 bases lying between them. Here the CDR3 DNA reads TGCGCCAGCAGCTTGGACGCAGGCGCGAACACTGAAGCTTTCTTT. As protein: CASSLDAGANTEAFF.

The V and J genes are TRBV13 and TRBJ2-5, with D perhaps matching TRBD2 (6 bases). The V end lost 0 bases, the J end lost 5 bases, and 13 bases lay between the germline ends. The CDR3 runs to 15 residues. CDR1 is PRHDT, CDR2 FYEKMQ, per germline (reference sequence). The CDR3 coding sequence is TGTGCCAGCAGCTTAGGAGGGACTTCTAGGGAGACCCAGTACTTC. It yields the protein CASSLGGTSRETQYF.

This clone was counted once. The chain couples TRBV11-3 to TRBJ1-6; a possible D gene is TRBD1 (5 bases). The germline V gene has CDR1 SGHNT and CDR2 YENEEA. This CDR3 comprises 15 residues. V lost 1 base to trimming and J lost 14 bases, with 18 bases between them. The CDR3 loop is CASSLGAAGSVSLHF. CDR3 bases: TGTGCCAGCAGCTTAGGGGCCGCAGGGTCAGTTTCCCTCCACTTT.

The chain carries TRBV6-5 and TRBJ1-6, with D perhaps matching TRBD1 (5 bases). This CDR3 region has 14 residues. CDR1 is MNHEY and CDR2 is SVGAGI in the germline V gene. V was shortened by 6 bases and J by 10 bases, with 16 bases between the two germline ends. The CDR3 loop reads CASREPGRESPLHF. The CDR3 bases are TGTGCCAGCAGGGAGCCAGGGAGGGAATCACCCCTCCACTTT.

The rearrangement joins TRBV7-9 to TRBJ1-2, with 7 nucleotides matching TRBD1. The CDR3 length is 13 residues. V trimming: 5 bases; J trimming: 5 bases; junction bases outside the gene matches: 5. Germline V gene lookup returns CDR1 SEHNR and CDR2 FQNEAQ (reference sequence). The CDR3 nucleotides are TGTGCCAGCAGCCGGGACAGTCTTTATGGCTACACCTTC. It translates to CASSRDSLYGYTF.

As for this clone: Other DNA sequences in the sample encode the same CDR3. The J gene is TRBJ1-1, the V gene TRBV12-3 or TRBV12-4; 7 positions agree with TRBD1. The CDR3 has 13 residues. J was trimmed by 5 bases and V by 3 bases; bases with no gene match: 3. The CDR3 loop reads CASSLTGRTEAFF. In nucleotides, the CDR3 is TGTGCCAGCAGTTTGACAGGGCGGACTGAAGCTTTCTTT.

CDR3 nucleotide sequence: TGTGCCAGCACGGGACAGGGGCCCGATTCCCTCTACTACGAGCAGTACTTC. It translates to CASTGQGPDSLYYEQYF. The rearrangement links TRBV28 to TRBJ2-7, with 10 bases that match TRBD1. The CDR3 runs 17 residues. Losses at the gene ends were 7 bases for V and 3 bases for J; bases not matched to a gene: 15. Looked up from germline, CDR1 is MDHEN and CDR2 is SYDVKM.

The chain employs TRBV7-8 and TRBJ1-6; TRBD1 might be the D (6 bases). V gave up 7 bases and J gave up 9 bases, with 19 bases separating them. Germline CDR1 SGHVS, CDR2 FQNEAQ. The CDR3 has 15 amino acids. CDR3 residues: CASKLREQGTSPLHF. The CDR3 DNA is TGTGCCAGCAAACTGCGCGAGCAGGGGACTTCACCCCTCCACTTT. The whole variable domain, filled in from reference TRBV7-8 and TRBJ1-6, reads GAGVSQSPRYKVAKRGQDVALRCDPISGHVSLFWYQQALGQGPEFLTYFQNEAQLDKSGLPSDRFFAERPEGSVSTLKIQRTQQEDSAVYLCASKLREQGTSPLHFGNGTRLTVT.

The chain is built from TRBV7-6 and TRBJ2-1, with D possibly TRBD1 on 9 matching bases. Germline CDR1 and CDR2: SGHVS and FNYEAQ. This CDR3 has 15 residues. V lost 3 bases to trimming and J lost 8 bases, with 17 bases between them. CDR3: CASSFSGTGNDEQFF. CDR3 sequence (DNA): TGTGCCAGCAGCTTTAGCGGGACAGGGAACGATGAGCAGTTCTTC.

The J gene is TRBJ1-2, the V gene TRBV10-3; TRBD1 is a possible D gene (6 bases). Trimming took 6 bases from V and 8 from J, leaving 16 bases between them. The CDR3 extends over 13 amino acids. CDR1 and CDR2 from the germline V gene are ENHRY and SYGVKD. The chain's CDR3 is CAISGRDTEGYTF. The CDR3 region has the DNA TGTGCCATCAGCGGCCGGGACACCGAAGGCTACACCTTC.

The chain carries TRBV5-4 and TRBJ1-6, with D tentatively TRBD1 (6 bases). V was cut by 2 bases and J by 4 bases, with 10 bases left in between. Germline V gene sequence: CDR1 SGHNT, CDR2 YYREEE (reference sequence). This CDR3 has 15 residues. The CDR3 DNA is TGTGCCAGCAGCTTTGACAGGACTTATAATTCACCCCTCCACTTT. This encodes CASSFDRTYNSPLHF.

The chain employs TRBV11-3 and TRBJ1-1; 8 bases are shared with TRBD1. The germline V gene encodes CDR1 SGHNT and CDR2 YENEEA. The CDR3 has 15 amino acids. The V segment lost 5 bases and the J segment 3 bases; nucleotides outside the gene matches: 8. The CDR3 protein is CASSGQGARDTEAFF. The CDR3 coding sequence is TGTGCCAGCAGCGGTCAGGGGGCGCGGGACACTGAAGCTTTCTTT.

The chain employs TRBV24-1 and TRBJ1-2, with TRBD1 as a possible D gene (6 bases). V lost 4 bases and J 7 bases, leaving 15 bases between the germline ends. CDR3 length: 14 residues. Per the germline V gene, CDR1 is KGHDR and CDR2 is SFDVKD. The CDR3 region has the DNA TGTGCCACCAGTGACCCAGACAGGTTTGGTGGCTACACCTTC. It translates to CATSDPDRFGGYTF.

This clone has more than one count but fewer than ten. The gene calls are TRBV14 and TRBJ2-7; 8 bases are a match to TRBD1. The germline CDR1 and CDR2 sequences are SGHDN and FVKESK. The junction had 5 bases not matched to a gene; V was cut back by 1 base and J by 3 bases. CDR3 length: 15 amino acids. CDR3 sequence: CASSQGTGRYYEQYF. The CDR3 coding sequence is TGTGCCAGCAGCCAAGGGACAGGGAGATACTACGAGCAGTACTTC.

The rearrangement links TRBV19 to TRBJ2-3, with TRBD2 identical over 10 bases. The CDR3 is 13 residues long. The V and J ends lost 9 bases and 6 bases, in that order; junction bases with no gene match: 6. Per germline, CDR1 LNHDA and CDR2 SQIVND (reference sequence). The CDR3 sequence is CASTSGEGDTQYF. The CDR3 DNA sequence: TGTGCCAGCACTAGCGGGGAGGGTGATACGCAGTATTTT.

The chain carries TRBV10-3 and TRBJ2-7, with D perhaps TRBD1 (5 bases). The CDR3 has 15 residues. The germline gives CDR1 ENHRY, CDR2 SYGVKD. V was trimmed by 0 bases and J by 2 bases, leaving 11 bases between them. The CDR3 sequence is CAISESLDIAYEQYF. CDR3 DNA: TGTGCCATCAGTGAGTCGTTGGACATCGCCTACGAGCAGTACTTC.

This clone was seen a handful of times. The chain links TRBV29-1 to TRBJ2-3; 7 bases are shared with TRBD1. Unmatched junction bases numbered 9, after V lost 6 bases and J lost 3 bases. Looked up from germline, CDR1 is SQVTM and CDR2 is ANQGSEA. The CDR3 loop spans 14 amino acids. CDR3 DNA: TGCAGCGTAGACTCCCCACAGGGGACAGATACGCAGTATTTT. Its translation is CSVDSPQGTDTQYF.

The gene calls are TRBV24-1 and TRBJ1-2, with D possibly matching TRBD1 (5 bases). The germline V gene encodes CDR1 KGHDR and CDR2 SFDVKD. The CDR3 sequence is 14 residues long. V was shortened by 4 bases and J by 3 bases, with 11 bases between the two germline ends. CDR3 nucleotides: TGTGCCACCAGTGACCCCGCGGGGCACTATGGCTACACCTTC. This translates into CATSDPAGHYGYTF.

This chain joins TRBV19 and TRBJ1-6, with TRBD1 as a possible D gene (5 bases). Germline values: CDR1 LNHDA, CDR2 SQIVND (reference sequence). The CDR3 totals 14 residues. Trimming pared 5 bases from V and 5 bases from J, leaving 10 bases between. The DNA for the CDR3 is TGTGCCAGTAGTGCGCAGGGAAATAATTCACCCCTCCACTTT. Its protein is CASSAQGNNSPLHF.

This chain connects TRBV7-9 to TRBJ2-7, with D perhaps matching TRBD2 (6 bases). The V end lost 3 bases, the J end lost 7 bases, and 10 bases lay between the germline ends. The CDR3 loop spans 12 amino acids. Germline CDR1 and CDR2: SEHNR and FQNEAQ (reference sequence). The CDR3 DNA sequence: TGTGCCAGCAGCTTTTGGGCGGGGGAGCAGTACTTC. It translates to CASSFWAGEQYF.

This clone has only one observation. The chain combines TRBV27 with TRBJ2-3, with D possibly TRBD1 on 6 matching bases. The CDR3 totals 16 residues. The germline gives CDR1 MNHEY, CDR2 SMNVEV (reference sequence). Between the trimmed V and J ends, which lost 8 bases and 1 base, there was a span of 19 bases. CDR3 coding DNA: TGTGCCAGCCACGCGTATGGGGACATACGCACAGATACGCAGTATTTT. Its protein product is CASHAYGDIRTDTQYF.

The chain couples TRBV18 to TRBJ1-1; D is perhaps TRBD1 (6 bases). Per the germline V gene, CDR1 is KGHSH and CDR2 is LQKENI. The V end was cut by 2 bases, the J end by 7 bases, with 8 bases between. The CDR3 spans 12 residues. CDR3: CASSPMDSEAFF. The DNA of the CDR3 is TGTGCCAGCTCACCAATGGACAGTGAAGCTTTCTTT.